Below, one T cell receptor beta chain is given with its context. Original methodology: Reference gene primer amplification yielded estimated nucleated cell counts. Sequencing used immunoSEQ multiplex PCR; TCRdb keeps in-frame clones, though not all of them. The V and J calls and clone size are taken from that table; D and trimming were inferred from the DNA. The data show roughly 70,000 clones, with about 80% seen just once and 35% held by the top ten. The data derive from a study of blood T cell repertoires in COVID-19. The V and J ends lost 0 bases and 10 bases respectively, with 16 bases between them. CDR1 and CDR2 from the germline V gene are MNHEY and SVGAGI. This CDR3 comprises 16 residues.

The receptor's source is a woman in her 70s with acute or convalescent COVID-19. Source material: peripheral blood. J is TRBJ1-6 and V is TRBV6-5; a weak D match, TRBD1 (5 bases). The CDR3 DNA sequence: TGTGCCAGCAGTTACTCGACTCTGGGGGGAGGCTCACCCCTCCACTTT. It encodes CASSYSTLGGGSPLHF.